These 27 T cell receptor beta chains were all obtained from the same sample, sequenced in a study of cytomegalovirus exposure and HLA in healthy donors. Generated by immunoSEQ multiplex PCR, the TCRdb table keeps only in-frame clones and is missing some. The table records about 140,000 clones, 88% of them present only once. Sequenced sample: PBMCs. The source of these receptors is a young woman in good health and CMV-seropositive.

This chain uses TRBV30 with TRBJ1-6; 9 bases line up with TRBD1. CDR3 length: 15 amino acids. The germline V gene has CDR1 GTSNPN and CDR2 SVGIG (reference sequence). The J segment lost 9 bases and the V segment lost 0 bases, leaving 6 bases of the junction unmatched. CDR3 amino acids: CAWSVQGAGGSPLHF. The CDR3 DNA follows: TGTGCCTGGAGTGTACAGGGGGCAGGGGGTTCACCCCTCCACTTT.

The J gene is TRBJ1-2, the V gene TRBV30; 7 positions agree with TRBD1. This CDR3 is built from 14 residues. Germline CDR1 GTSNPN, CDR2 SVGIG (reference sequence). J was trimmed by 5 bases and V by 7 bases; bases with no gene match: 13. In DNA form, the CDR3 reads TGTGCCTCTTACCTTAAACAGGGGACGTATGGCTACACCTTC. Translated, it gives CASYLKQGTYGYTF.

The chain links TRBV5-1 to TRBJ2-7; D is possibly TRBD2 (6 bases). Germline values: CDR1 SGHRS, CDR2 YFSETQ. Trimming took 2 bases from V and 0 from J, leaving 15 bases between them. The CDR3 is 16 residues long. DNA of the CDR3: TGCGCCAGCAGCTTCGCTGTTAGCGGAAGCTCCTACGAGCAGTACTTC. Its protein product is CASSFAVSGSSYEQYF.

This rearrangement joins TRBV7-2 to TRBJ2-3; 7 bases line up with TRBD2. Germline V gives CDR1 SGHTA, CDR2 FQGNSA. The CDR3 has 16 residues. The trim removed 5 bases at V and 4 bases at J, leaving 12 bases unmatched. CDR3 DNA sequence: TGTGCCAGCAGCCTTCTCCCAGCGGGGATGGCAGATACGCAGTATTTT. It is translated as CASSLLPAGMADTQYF.

J is TRBJ2-1 and V is TRBV27, with a weak D call TRBD2 (6 bases). With 6 bases removed from V and 5 bases from J, the gap between germline ends came to 11 bases. The CDR3 loop spans 13 amino acids. The germline CDR1 and CDR2 sequences are MNHEY and SMNVEV (reference sequence). The CDR3 is CASRPGLNNEQFF. The DNA for the CDR3 is TGTGCCAGCAGACCGGGACTGAACAATGAGCAGTTCTTC.

The chain couples TRBV7-2 to TRBJ1-1; a possible D gene is TRBD1 (5 bases). Trimming removed 5 bases at V and 2 bases at J, with 9 bases between. This CDR3 spans 13 amino acids. The germline V gene encodes CDR1 SGHTA and CDR2 FQGNSA. The CDR3, as DNA: TGTGCCAGCAGCGAGACAGTTAACACTGAAGCTTTCTTT. It yields the protein CASSETVNTEAFF. Using reference TRBV7-2 and TRBJ1-1 for the parts outside the CDR3, the full variable domain is GAGVSQSPSNKVTEKGKDVELRCDPISGHTALYWYRQSLGQGLEFLIYFQGNSAPDKSGLPSDRFSAERTGGSVSTLTIQRTQQEDSAVYLCASSETVNTEAFFGQGTRLTVV.

CDR3 sequence reads: CASSQVKAETQYF. CDR3 nucleotide sequence: TGTGCCAGCAGCCAAGTGAAAGCGGAGACCCAGTACTTC. The gene calls are TRBV4-2 and TRBJ2-5; D ambiguous. The CDR3 runs 13 residues. V was trimmed by 1 base and J by 5 bases, leaving 8 bases between them. CDR1 is LGHNA, CDR2 YNFKEQ, per germline.

The V gene is TRBV14, the J gene TRBJ2-1; D possibly corresponds to TRBD2 (5 bases). V gave up 6 bases and J gave up 1 base, with 16 bases separating them. CDR3 length: 16 residues. From germline, CDR1 is SGHDN and CDR2 FVKESK. This CDR3 is CASRDSEWASYNEQFF. The CDR3, as DNA: TGTGCCAGCAGGGACTCCGAATGGGCGTCCTACAATGAGCAGTTCTTC.

This clone was found once. The genes are TRBV27 and TRBJ2-3; 8 positions agree with TRBD1. The CDR3 spans 14 residues. Trimming removed 5 bases from V and 4 bases from J; junction bases left unmatched: 5. Per germline, CDR1 MNHEY and CDR2 SMNVEV (reference sequence). This CDR3 is CASSADRGSDTQYF. The CDR3 DNA reads as TGTGCCAGCAGTGCCGACAGGGGATCAGATACGCAGTATTTT.

The chain links TRBV13 to TRBJ2-7; 7 nucleotides agree with TRBD1. The CDR3 contains 17 residues. Germline CDR1 reads PRHDT; CDR2 reads FYEKMQ (reference sequence). V shed 3 bases, J shed 7 bases, and the junction held 18 bases outside the gene matches. The CDR3: CASSFGGQGDLVLEQYF. CDR3 in DNA: TGTGCCAGCAGCTTTGGAGGTCAGGGGGACCTTGTATTGGAGCAGTACTTC.

The chain combines TRBV28 with TRBJ1-1; a possible D gene is TRBD1 (5 bases). Trimming stripped 5 bases from V and 2 bases from J, with 18 bases between. Germline V gene sequence: CDR1 MDHEN, CDR2 SYDVKM. This CDR3 spans 16 amino acids. As DNA, the CDR3 is TGTGCCAGCAGTCTAGGGGTACGGTTGAAAAACACTGAAGCTTTCTTT. As protein: CASSLGVRLKNTEAFF.

The chain joins TRBV4-2 to TRBJ1-5; 11 bases are shared with TRBD1. The CDR3 runs to 15 residues. Losses at the gene ends were 2 bases for V and 5 bases for J; bases not matched to a gene: 2. Per germline, CDR1 LGHNA and CDR2 YNFKEQ. CDR3 nucleotide sequence: TGTGCCAGCAGCCAAATGGGACAGGGGGATCAGCCCCAGCATTTT. It translates to CASSQMGQGDQPQHF.

The V and J genes are TRBV21-1 and TRBJ1-1. TRBV21-1 is a listed pseudogene. CDR3 length equals 16 residues. CDR3 amino acids: CASSRREGMIDTEAFF. The CDR3 DNA is TGTGCCAGCAGCAGGAGGGAGGGGATGATTGACACTGAAGCTTTCTTT.

The gene calls are TRBV27 and TRBJ1-2; D is unresolved. Trimming cost V 0 bases and J 4 bases, with 6 bases left between them. The CDR3 is 13 amino acids. The germline CDR1 and CDR2 sequences are MNHEY and SMNVEV (reference sequence). The chain's CDR3 is CASSLSATYGYTF. Here the CDR3 DNA reads TGTGCCAGCAGTTTATCAGCGACCTATGGCTACACCTTC.

The chain recombines TRBV6-1 with TRBJ1-5, with D hard to call. Germline values: CDR1 MNHNS, CDR2 SASEGT. Trimming shortened V by 10 bases and J by 6 bases, and 22 bases separated the two germline ends. This CDR3 has 15 residues. The CDR3 sequence is CATLNPKGGRQPQHF. CDR3 coding DNA: TGTGCCACCCTTAATCCGAAAGGCGGGCGTCAGCCCCAGCATTTT.

The chain employs TRBV11-2 and TRBJ2-5; D call uncertain. V was shortened by 3 bases and J by 4 bases, with 12 bases between the two germline ends. This CDR3 comprises 14 residues. CDR1 SGHAT and CDR2 FQNNGV come from the germline V gene. The CDR3 DNA sequence: TGTGCCAGCAGCTTTTTTCTGACGGGAGAGACCCAGTACTTC. Amino acids: CASSFFLTGETQYF.

The chain uses TRBV28 and TRBJ1-3; 8 nucleotides match TRBD1. CDR3 size: 19 residues. V lost 2 bases, J lost 0 bases, and 12 bases stayed unmatched. Germline CDR1 MDHEN, CDR2 SYDVKM. The CDR3 coding sequence is TGTGCCAGCAGTTTAAGCCCGGGACAGGTAGACACCTCTGGAAACACCATATATTTT. Translating it yields CASSLSPGQVDTSGNTIYF.

CDR3 sequence: CASSYGQGSYEQYF. CDR3 DNA sequence: TGTGCCAGCAGCTACGGACAGGGGTCCTACGAGCAGTACTTC. The chain employs TRBV27 and TRBJ2-7, with 9 bases lining up with TRBD1. The ends lost 6 bases at V and 1 base at J; junction bases unmatched: 4. The CDR3 loop spans 14 amino acids. Germline assignment: CDR1 MNHEY and CDR2 SMNVEV (reference sequence).

CDR3 loop: CASRGGTDGTEAFF. CDR3 sequence (DNA): TGTGCCAGTAGAGGAGGGACAGATGGCACTGAAGCTTTCTTT. V usage is TRBV19 and J usage is TRBJ1-1; 7 bases line up with TRBD1. With V trimmed by 6 bases and J by 4 bases, 8 bases remained unmatched. Germline lookup yields CDR1 LNHDA and CDR2 SQIVND (reference sequence). The CDR3 is 14 residues long.

V usage is TRBV30 and J usage is TRBJ1-1; 7 bases map to TRBD1. The J segment lost 7 bases and the V segment lost 6 bases, leaving 5 bases of the junction unmatched. There are 11 residues in the CDR3. The germline CDR1 and CDR2 sequences are GTSNPN and SVGIG (reference sequence). CDR3 coding DNA: TGTGCCTGTGACAGGGTTGGTGAAGCTTTCTTT. Translating it yields CACDRVGEAFF.

The rearrangement links TRBV28 to TRBJ1-6; D possibly corresponds to TRBD1 (6 bases). Trimming stripped 3 bases from V and 3 bases from J, with 9 bases between. CDR1 and CDR2 from the germline V gene are MDHEN and SYDVKM. This CDR3 comprises 15 residues. The CDR3 reads CASSFRDIYNSPLHF. In DNA, the CDR3 is TGTGCCAGCAGTTTTAGGGACATCTATAATTCACCCCTCCACTTT.

This rearrangement joins TRBV9 to TRBJ2-3; 8 positions agree with TRBD2. This CDR3 is built from 16 residues. Germline V gene data show CDR1 as SGDLS and CDR2 as YYNGEE. V shed 0 bases and J 2 bases; nucleotides not matched to a gene: 5. CDR3 DNA sequence: TGTGCCAGCAGCGTAGGGGGAGCGGGGGTCACAGATACGCAGTATTTT. It is translated as CASSVGGAGVTDTQYF.

The chain employs TRBV5-1 and TRBJ2-1; TRBD1 matches 9 bases. V lost 4 bases, J lost 10 bases, and 3 bases stayed unmatched. CDR1 and CDR2 (germline): SGHRS, YFSETQ. CDR3 length: 12 amino acids. The CDR3 DNA follows: TGCGCCAGCAGCACCGGGACAGGGGAGCAGTTCTTC. Encoded protein: CASSTGTGEQFF.

The chain carries TRBV5-1 and TRBJ2-2; 8 bases line up with TRBD1. V lost 1 base and J lost 2; bases outside the gene matches: 7. The CDR3 is 17 residues long. CDR1 is SGHRS and CDR2 is YFSETQ in the germline V gene. This CDR3 reads CASSLNTRGHNTGELFF. The CDR3 DNA sequence: TGCGCCAGCAGCTTGAACACCAGGGGGCATAACACCGGGGAGCTGTTTTTT.

This chain joins TRBV28 and TRBJ2-3, with 13 bases aligning to TRBD2. Per the germline V gene, CDR1 is MDHEN and CDR2 is SYDVKM. The CDR3 loop spans 17 amino acids. Germline trimming cut 1 base from V and 2 bases from J; bases unmatched to any gene: 3. As DNA, the CDR3 is TGTGCCAGCAGTTTATTCGGACTAGCGGGGGCCACAGATACGCAGTATTTT. Encoded protein: CASSLFGLAGATDTQYF.

The J gene is TRBJ1-2, the V gene TRBV18; 8 nucleotides align to TRBD1. The CDR3 extends over 13 amino acids. The J segment lost 6 bases and the V segment lost 3 bases, leaving 3 bases of the junction unmatched. Germline V gene lookup returns CDR1 KGHSH and CDR2 LQKENI. The CDR3 region has the DNA TGTGCCAGCTCACCTCAGACAGGGGATGGCTACACCTTC. Encoded protein: CASSPQTGDGYTF.

This CDR3 reads CASSPQDRFYGYTF. CDR3 sequence (DNA): TGTGCCAGCTCACCCCAAGACAGGTTCTATGGCTACACCTTC. The chain carries TRBV18 and TRBJ1-2; D perhaps matches TRBD1 (6 bases). The CDR3 runs to 14 residues. The V end was cut by 3 bases, the J end by 4 bases, with 12 bases between. Germline lookup yields CDR1 KGHSH and CDR2 LQKENI.